This TCR beta chain appears in the sequencing data of a study of shared clonotypes between healthy human individuals. Findings of the study overall: Clonotype sharing levels among donors were expected to vary with sequencing depth.

An assay was performed, and its level was deep. Unsorted PBMC samples were amplified in replicate PCRs containing around 300 ng DNA, tens of thousands of T cell genomes. Profiled with immunoSEQ multiplex PCR; TCRdb holds only in-frame clones, not every one. The sample includes about 480,000 clones, 60% to 80% seen only once; the top ten take under 15%. Germline-derived CDR1 and CDR2 are GTSNPN and SVGIG (reference sequence). V was pared by 0 bases and J by 13 bases, with 10 bases between. The CDR3 runs 11 residues. About this clone: The antigen is unknown.

This chain links TRBV30 with TRBJ2-1; D is ambiguous. This TCR was sampled from a woman aged 40 to 49 in good health. Some clones in this sample may be carry-over from other donors' samples. Sequenced input: PBMCs. The CDR3 nucleotides are TGTGCCTGGAGTGTAGGTGGACCCCAGTTCTTC. Translating it yields CAWSVGGPQFF.